The table lists the clone carrying this T cell receptor (beta chain) with a few counts. Its antigen remains unidentified. At one boundary the junction diverges from the germline segment, which might be a read error. The record originates from a study of T cells in localized non-small cell lung cancer. General study points: Among blood samples, higher T cell density accompanied longer overall survival. Within adjacent lung there appeared a median approximately 58 of the top 100 tumor clones. There was higher T cell clonality in uninvolved adjacent lung than in tumor, and it was highest there.

Libraries were prepared by immunoSEQ multiplex PCR; TCRdb keeps only in-frame clonotypes and omits some of them. The sample lists about 76,000 clones; 70% to 85% were seen once. Here the sequenced sample was peripheral blood, taken before any cancer treatment. The sequence was obtained from a female donor older than 55 with stage I lung adenocarcinoma.

DNA for the CDR3: TGTGCCAGCAGTGAACAGCTAACGGATAACTTT. This encodes CASSEQLTDNF. The chain has TRBV2 and TRBJ1-1; D is uncertain. The CDR3 loop spans 11 amino acids. CDR1 is SNHLY, CDR2 FYNNEI, per germline.